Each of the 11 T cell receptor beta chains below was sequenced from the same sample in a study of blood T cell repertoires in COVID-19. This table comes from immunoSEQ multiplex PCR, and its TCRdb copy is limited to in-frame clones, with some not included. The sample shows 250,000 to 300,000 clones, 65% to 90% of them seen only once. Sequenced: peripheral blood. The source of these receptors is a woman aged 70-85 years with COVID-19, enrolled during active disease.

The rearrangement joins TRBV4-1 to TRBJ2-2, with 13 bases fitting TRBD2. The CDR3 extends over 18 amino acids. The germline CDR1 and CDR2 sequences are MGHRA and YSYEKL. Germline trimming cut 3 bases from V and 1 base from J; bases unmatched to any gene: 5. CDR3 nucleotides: TGCGCCAGCAGCCACCCGGGACTAGCGGGGAGGAACACCGGGGAGCTGTTTTTT. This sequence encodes CASSHPGLAGRNTGELFF.

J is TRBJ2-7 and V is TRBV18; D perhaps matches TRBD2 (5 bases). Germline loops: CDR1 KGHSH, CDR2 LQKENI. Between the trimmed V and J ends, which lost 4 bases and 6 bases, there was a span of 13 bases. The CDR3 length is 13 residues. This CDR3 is CASSRGVLSEQYF. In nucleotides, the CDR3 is TGTGCCAGCTCACGGGGAGTTTTGAGCGAGCAGTACTTC.

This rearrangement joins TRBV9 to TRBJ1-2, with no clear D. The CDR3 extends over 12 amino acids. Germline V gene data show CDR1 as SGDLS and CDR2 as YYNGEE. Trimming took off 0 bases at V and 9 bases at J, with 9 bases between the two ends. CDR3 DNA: TGTGCCAGCAGCGTAGGTGGCAGGAGCTACACCTTC. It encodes CASSVGGRSYTF.

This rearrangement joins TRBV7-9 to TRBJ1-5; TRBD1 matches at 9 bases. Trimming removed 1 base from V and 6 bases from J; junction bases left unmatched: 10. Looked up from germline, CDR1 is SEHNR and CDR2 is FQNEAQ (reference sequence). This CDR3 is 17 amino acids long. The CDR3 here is CASSLGSGDRASQPQHF. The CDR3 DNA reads TGTGCCAGCAGCTTAGGGTCTGGGGACAGGGCAAGTCAGCCCCAGCATTTT.

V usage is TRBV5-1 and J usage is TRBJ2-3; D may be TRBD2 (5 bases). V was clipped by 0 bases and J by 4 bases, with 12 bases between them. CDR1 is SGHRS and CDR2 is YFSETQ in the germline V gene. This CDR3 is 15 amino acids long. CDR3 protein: CASSLERVRADTQYF. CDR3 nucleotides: TGCGCCAGCAGCTTGGAGAGGGTTCGGGCAGATACGCAGTATTTT.

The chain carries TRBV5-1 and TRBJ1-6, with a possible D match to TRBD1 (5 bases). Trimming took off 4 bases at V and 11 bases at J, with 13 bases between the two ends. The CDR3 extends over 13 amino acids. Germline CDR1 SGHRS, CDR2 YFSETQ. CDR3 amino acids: CASSPPSGAPLHF. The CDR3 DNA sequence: TGCGCCAGCAGCCCACCCTCGGGGGCACCCCTCCACTTT. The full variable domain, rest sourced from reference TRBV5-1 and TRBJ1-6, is KAGVTQTPRYLIKTRGQQVTLSCSPISGHRSVSWYQQTPGQGLQFLFEYFSETQRNKGNFPGRFSGRQFSNSRSEMNVSTLELGDSALYLCASSPPSGAPLHFGNGTRLTVT.

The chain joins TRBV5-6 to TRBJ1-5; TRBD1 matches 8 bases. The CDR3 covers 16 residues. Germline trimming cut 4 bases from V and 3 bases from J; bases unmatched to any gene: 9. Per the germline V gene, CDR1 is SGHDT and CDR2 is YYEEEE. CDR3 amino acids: CASSLSGQGANQPQHF. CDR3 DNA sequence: TGTGCCAGCAGCCTGAGCGGGCAGGGGGCCAATCAGCCCCAGCATTTT.

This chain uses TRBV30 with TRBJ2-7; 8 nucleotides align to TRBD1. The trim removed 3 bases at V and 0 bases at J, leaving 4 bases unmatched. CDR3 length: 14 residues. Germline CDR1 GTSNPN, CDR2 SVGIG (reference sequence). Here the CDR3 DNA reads TGTGCCTGGAGCGGGACAGGCAACTCCTACGAGCAGTACTTC. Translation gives CAWSGTGNSYEQYF.

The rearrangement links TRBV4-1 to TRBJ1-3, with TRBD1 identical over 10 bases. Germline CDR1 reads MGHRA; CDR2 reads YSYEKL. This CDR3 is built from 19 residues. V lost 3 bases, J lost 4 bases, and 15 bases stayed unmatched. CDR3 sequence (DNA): TGCGCCAGCAGCCACTGGGGACAGGGGATCGAGAAAGAGGGAAACACCATATATTTT. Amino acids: CASSHWGQGIEKEGNTIYF.

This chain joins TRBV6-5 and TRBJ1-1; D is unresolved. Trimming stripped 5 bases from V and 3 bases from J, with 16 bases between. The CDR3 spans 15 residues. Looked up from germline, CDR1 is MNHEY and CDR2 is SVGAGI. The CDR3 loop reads CASSPYPWEDTEAFF. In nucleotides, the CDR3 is TGTGCCAGCAGTCCATATCCCTGGGAGGACACTGAAGCTTTCTTT.

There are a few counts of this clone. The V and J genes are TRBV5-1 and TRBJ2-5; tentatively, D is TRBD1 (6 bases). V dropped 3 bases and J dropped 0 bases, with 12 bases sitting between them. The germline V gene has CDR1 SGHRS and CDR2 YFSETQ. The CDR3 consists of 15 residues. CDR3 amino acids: CASSYNRVNQETQYF. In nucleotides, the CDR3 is TGCGCCAGCAGCTACAACAGGGTGAACCAAGAGACCCAGTACTTC. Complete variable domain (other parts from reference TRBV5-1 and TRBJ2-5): KAGVTQTPRYLIKTRGQQVTLSCSPISGHRSVSWYQQTPGQGLQFLFEYFSETQRNKGNFPGRFSGRQFSNSRSEMNVSTLELGDSALYLCASSYNRVNQETQYFGPGTRLLVL.